In its sample, the clone carrying this T cell receptor (beta chain) was seen a few times. Generated by immunoSEQ multiplex PCR, the TCRdb table keeps only in-frame clones and is missing some. This sample has more than 500,000 clones, with around 96% found just once. V lost 6 bases and J lost 11; bases outside the gene matches: 11. The CDR3 is 15 residues long. CDR1 is MDHEN, CDR2 SYDVKM, per germline. The sample originates from a study of shared clonotypes between healthy human individuals. The chain is built from TRBV28 and TRBJ1-5; 12 nucleotides match TRBD1. The sequencing input was naive CD4+ T cells sorted from blood. The subset here: CD45RA+ positively selected. The clonotype originates from a woman aged 25 to 45 in good health. CDR3 region: CASSPGGQGARTQHF. The CDR3 DNA is TGTGCCAGCAGCCCTGGGGGACAGGGGGCGAGGACCCAGCATTTT.